This TCR beta chain was sequenced for a study of T cell responses to AZD1222 COVID-19 vaccine. Study observations and caveats: Unmutated variant regions are reportedly targeted by nearly half of spike-specific TCRs.

Germline V gene sequence: CDR1 SGHRS, CDR2 YFSETQ. The length of the CDR3 is 14 residues. V dropped 5 bases and J dropped 5; count of bases not matched to a gene: 7. On this clone: No antigen is known for it.

Assay: immunoSEQ multiplex PCR; the TCRdb copy retains only in-frame clones and omits some. This sample yields over 140,000 clones, of which 80% to 95% are seen a single time; 5% belongs to the top ten. This receptor was taken from an adult in good health. V is TRBV5-1 and J is TRBJ1-5, with 7 positions matching TRBD1. The starting material was peripheral blood, obtained on day 0 of AZD1222 vaccination. DNA for the CDR3: TGCGCCAGCAGACCCGAGACAGGGCATCAGCCCCAGCATTTT. Its protein product is CASRPETGHQPQHF. Complete variable domain (other parts from reference TRBV5-1 and TRBJ1-5): KAGVTQTPRYLIKTRGQQVTLSCSPISGHRSVSWYQQTPGQGLQFLFEYFSETQRNKGNFPGRFSGRQFSNSRSEMNVSTLELGDSALYLCASRPETGHQPQHFGDGTRLSIL.